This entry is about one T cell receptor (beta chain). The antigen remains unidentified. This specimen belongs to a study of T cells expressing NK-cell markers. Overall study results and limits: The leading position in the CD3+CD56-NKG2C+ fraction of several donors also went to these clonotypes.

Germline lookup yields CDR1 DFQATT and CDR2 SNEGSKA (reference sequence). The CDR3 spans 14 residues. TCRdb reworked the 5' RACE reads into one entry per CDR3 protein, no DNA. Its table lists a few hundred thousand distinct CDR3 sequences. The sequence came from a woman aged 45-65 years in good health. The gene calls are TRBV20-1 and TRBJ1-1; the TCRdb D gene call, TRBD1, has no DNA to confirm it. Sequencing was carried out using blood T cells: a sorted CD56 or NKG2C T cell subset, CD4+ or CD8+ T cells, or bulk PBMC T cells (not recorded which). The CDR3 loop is CSARLQGQGTEAFF.